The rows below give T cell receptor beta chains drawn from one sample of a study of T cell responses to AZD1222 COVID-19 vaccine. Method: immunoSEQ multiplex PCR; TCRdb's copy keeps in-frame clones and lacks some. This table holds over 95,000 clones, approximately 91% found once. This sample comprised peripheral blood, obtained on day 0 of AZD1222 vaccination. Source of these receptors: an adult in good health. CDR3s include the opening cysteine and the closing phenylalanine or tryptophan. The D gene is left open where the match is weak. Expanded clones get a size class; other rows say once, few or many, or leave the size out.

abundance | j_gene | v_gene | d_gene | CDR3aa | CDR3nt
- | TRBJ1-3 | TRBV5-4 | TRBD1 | CASSAGGYGNTIYF | TGTGCCAGCAGCGCAGGGGGCTATGGAAACACCATATATTTT
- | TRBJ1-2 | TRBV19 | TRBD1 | CASSRRTGGKANYGYTF | TGTGCCAGTAGTCGCCGGACAGGGGGAAAAGCTAACTATGGCTACACCTTC
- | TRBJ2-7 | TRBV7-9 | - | CASSGEVIYEQYF | TGTGCCAGCAGCGGAGAGGTAATCTACGAGCAGTACTTC
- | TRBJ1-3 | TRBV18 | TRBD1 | CASSPDRVTGNTIYF | TGTGCCAGCTCACCGGACAGGGTTACTGGAAACACCATATATTTT
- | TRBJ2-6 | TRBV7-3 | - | CASSPGGTGANVLTF | TGTGCCAGCAGCCCCGGGGGTACTGGGGCCAACGTCCTGACTTTC
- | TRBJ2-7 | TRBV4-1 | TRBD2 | CASSLLAGTPEAQYF | TGCGCCAGCAGCCTCCTAGCGGGCACGCCGGAAGCGCAGTACTTC
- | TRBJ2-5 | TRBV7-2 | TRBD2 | CASSLGREQETQYF | TGTGCCAGCAGCTTAGGGCGGGAGCAAGAGACCCAGTACTTC
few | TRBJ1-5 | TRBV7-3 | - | CASSSKQETNQPQHF | TGTGCCAGCAGCTCGAAACAGGAAACCAATCAGCCCCAGCATTTT
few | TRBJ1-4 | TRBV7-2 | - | CASSLGTNEKLFF | TGTGCCAGCAGCTTAGGGACTAATGAAAAACTGTTTTTT
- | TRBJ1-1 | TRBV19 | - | CASSIGPNTEAFF | TGTGCCAGTAGTATCGGTCCGAACACTGAAGCTTTCTTT
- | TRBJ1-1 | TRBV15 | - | CATSRDDRRGNTEAFF | TGTGCCACCAGCAGAGATGATCGGAGGGGGAACACTGAAGCTTTCTTT
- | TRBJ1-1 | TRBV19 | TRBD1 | CASSQTGPREAFF | TGTGCCAGTAGTCAGACAGGGCCACGTGAAGCTTTCTTT
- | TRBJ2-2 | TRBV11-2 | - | CASSLEGSTGELFF | TGTGCCAGCAGCTTAGAGGGCAGCACCGGGGAGCTGTTTTTT
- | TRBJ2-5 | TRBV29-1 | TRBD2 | CSVVPRGLAGAETQYF | TGCAGCGTTGTTCCGCGGGGACTAGCGGGGGCGGAGACCCAGTACTTC
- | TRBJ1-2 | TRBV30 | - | CAWSVPPIPIFLYGYTF | TGTGCCTGGAGTGTACCCCCCATCCCTATCTTTTTGTATGGCTACACCTTC
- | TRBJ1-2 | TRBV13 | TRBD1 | CASSAGQAYGYTF | TGTGCCAGCAGCGCTGGACAGGCCTATGGCTACACCTTC
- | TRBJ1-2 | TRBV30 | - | CAWSDRGVYGYTF | TGTGCCTGGAGTGATCGAGGGGTTTATGGCTACACCTTC
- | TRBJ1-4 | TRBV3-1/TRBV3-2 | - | CASSPRGSGSEKLFF | TGTGCCAGCAGCCCCCGGGGATCTGGATCTGAAAAACTGTTTTTT
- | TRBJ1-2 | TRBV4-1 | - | CASSHDTGRTNYGYTF | TGCGCCAGCAGCCATGACACGGGACGGACAAACTATGGCTACACCTTC
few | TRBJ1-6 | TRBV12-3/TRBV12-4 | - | CASSSGSNSPLHF | TGTGCCAGCAGTTCCGGGTCTAATTCACCCCTCCACTTT
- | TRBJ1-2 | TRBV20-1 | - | CSASGVTQRGYTF | TGCAGTGCTAGTGGGGTTACTCAGCGTGGCTACACCTTC
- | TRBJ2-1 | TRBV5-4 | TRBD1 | CASSLGQGARNEQFF | TGTGCCAGCAGCTTGGGGCAGGGGGCGAGGAATGAGCAGTTCTTC
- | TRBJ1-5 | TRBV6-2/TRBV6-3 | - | CASSPLELYQPQHF | TGTGCCAGCAGTCCGTTGGAGCTCTATCAGCCCCAGCATTTT
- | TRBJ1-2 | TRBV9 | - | CASSVDQGQNYGYTF | TGTGCCAGCAGCGTAGATCAGGGCCAGAACTATGGCTACACCTTC
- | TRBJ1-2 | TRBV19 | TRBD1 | CASSSPQGAIYGYTF | TGTGCCAGTAGCAGTCCACAGGGGGCTATCTATGGCTACACCTTC
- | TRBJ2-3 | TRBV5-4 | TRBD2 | CASSRPTSGPLSTDTQYF | TGTGCCAGCAGCCGACCGACTAGCGGACCGCTGAGCACAGATACGCAGTATTTT
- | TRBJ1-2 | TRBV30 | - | CAWSPGISNYGYTF | TGTGCCTGGAGTCCAGGGATTTCTAACTATGGCTACACCTTC
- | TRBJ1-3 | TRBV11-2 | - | CASSSLQSSGNTIYF | TGTGCCAGCAGCTCCCTTCAGAGTTCTGGAAACACCATATATTTT
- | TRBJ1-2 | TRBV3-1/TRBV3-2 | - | CASSLRTANTKGYTF | TGTGCCAGCAGCCTTCGGACAGCAAATACAAAAGGCTACACCTTC
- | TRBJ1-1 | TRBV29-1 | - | CSVQRVAGDTEAFF | TGCAGCGTTCAAAGGGTGGCAGGAGACACTGAAGCTTTCTTT
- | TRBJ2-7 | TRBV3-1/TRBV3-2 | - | CASSQDWRSYEQYF | TGTGCCAGCAGCCAAGATTGGCGATCCTACGAGCAGTACTTC
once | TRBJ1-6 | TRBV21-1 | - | CASSKPTPGPDNSPLHF | TGTGCCAGCAGCAAGCCAACGCCGGGACCGGATAATTCACCCCTCCACTTT
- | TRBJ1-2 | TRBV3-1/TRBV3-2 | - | CASSQGPLGENGYTF | TGTGCCAGCAGCCAAGGTCCCCTCGGGGAGAATGGCTACACCTTC
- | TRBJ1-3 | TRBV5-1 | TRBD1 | CASSIGTGPGNTIYF | TGCGCCAGCAGCATCGGGACAGGGCCTGGAAACACCATATATTTT
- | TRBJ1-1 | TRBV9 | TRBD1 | CASSVYDRDTEAFF | TGTGCCAGCAGCGTGTACGACAGGGACACTGAAGCTTTCTTT
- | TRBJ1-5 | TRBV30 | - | CAWSDPGANQPQHF | TGTGCCTGGAGCGATCCAGGGGCCAATCAGCCCCAGCATTTT
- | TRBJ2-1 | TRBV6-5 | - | CASSSGQSSYNEQFF | TGTGCCAGCAGTTCCGGGCAGAGCTCCTACAATGAGCAGTTCTTC
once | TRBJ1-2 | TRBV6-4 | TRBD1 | CASSSGTGIGGYTF | TGTGCCAGCAGTAGTGGGACAGGGATCGGCGGCTACACCTTC
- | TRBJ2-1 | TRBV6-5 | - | CASSSEGWGHQFF | TGTGCCAGCAGTTCCGAAGGTTGGGGCCATCAGTTCTTC
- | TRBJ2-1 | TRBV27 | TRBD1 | CASSLSGQGPYNEQFF | TGTGCCAGCAGTTTATCGGGACAGGGTCCCTACAATGAGCAGTTCTTC
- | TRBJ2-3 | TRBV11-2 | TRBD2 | CASSLGTSNPSTDTQYF | TGTGCCAGCAGCTTAGGGACTAGCAACCCTAGCACAGATACGCAGTATTTT
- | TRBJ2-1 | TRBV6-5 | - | CASSYGGPTYNEQFF | TGTGCCAGCAGTTACGGGGGGCCTACCTACAATGAGCAGTTCTTC
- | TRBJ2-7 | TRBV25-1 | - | CASSEFRVPYEQYF | TGTGCCAGCAGTGAATTCCGGGTCCCTTACGAGCAGTACTTC
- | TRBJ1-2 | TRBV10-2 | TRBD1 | CASSGYGTGEGYTF | TGCGCCAGCAGTGGATACGGGACAGGGGAAGGCTACACCTTC
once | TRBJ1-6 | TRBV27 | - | CASSLWGRGNSPLHF | TGTGCCAGCAGTTTATGGGGGAGGGGAAATTCACCCCTCCACTTT
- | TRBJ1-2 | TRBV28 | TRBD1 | CASSLFSLGTDKHEGYGYTF | TGTGCCAGCAGTCTATTTTCCCTCGGGACAGACAAACATGAGGGCTATGGCTACACCTTC
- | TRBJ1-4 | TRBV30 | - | CAWSNPGSTNEKLFF | TGTGCCTGGAGTAATCCGGGGTCAACTAATGAAAAACTGTTTTTT
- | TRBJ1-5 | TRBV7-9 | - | CASSPLSNQPQHF | TGTGCCAGCAGCCCCCTAAGCAATCAGCCCCAGCATTTT
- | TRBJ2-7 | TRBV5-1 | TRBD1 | CASSIGQGADEQYF | TGCGCCAGCAGCATCGGACAGGGGGCGGACGAGCAGTACTTC
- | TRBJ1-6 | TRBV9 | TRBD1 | CASSVARSGGGNSPLHF | TGTGCCAGCAGCGTAGCTAGGTCAGGGGGCGGCAATTCACCCCTCCACTTT
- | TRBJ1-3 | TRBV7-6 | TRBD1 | CASSFDRGPGNTIYF | TGTGCCAGCAGCTTCGACAGGGGGCCTGGAAACACCATATATTTT
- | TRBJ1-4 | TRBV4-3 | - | CASSRRVREKLFF | TGCGCCAGCAGCCGGAGGGTCAGGGAAAAACTGTTTTTT